Detailed here is one T cell receptor (beta chain). Unmatched junction bases numbered 5, after V lost 5 bases and J lost 8 bases. Per germline, CDR1 SGHVS and CDR2 FNYEAQ. The CDR3 runs 14 residues. PCR involved 60 Vbeta and 13 Jbeta primers. Here immunoSEQ multiplex PCR was the method, and the copy in TCRdb shows in-frame clones only, minus some. The sample includes about 180,000 clones, approximately 78% of them seen just once. The sample comes from a study of cytomegalovirus exposure and HLA in healthy donors. This clonotype originated in a male donor in good health and CMV-seronegative. The sequenced sample was PBMCs. The rearrangement joins TRBV7-6 to TRBJ1-3; 11 positions agree with TRBD1. CDR3 amino acids: CASSEGQGGDTIYF. The CDR3 nucleotides are TGTGCCAGCAGCGAGGGACAGGGGGGTGACACCATATATTTT. Drawing the rest from reference TRBV7-6 and TRBJ1-3, the complete variable domain is GAGVSQSPRYKVTKRGQDVALRCDPISGHVSLYWYRQALGQGPEFLTYFNYEAQQDKSGLPNDRFSAERPEGSISTLTIQRTEQRDSAMYRCASSEGQGGDTIYFGEGSWLTVV.